This paragraph reports one TCR beta chain. The sample belongs to a study of molecular identifiers for immune sequencing clone quantification. Overall study context: Replicate runs used RNA from about 19,000 or 110,000 naive CD8 cells, which was split five ways into aliquots, and four of those aliquots were then sequenced.

CDR3 size: 16 residues. The ends were cut back, 4 bases at V and 0 bases at J, with 13 bases in the middle. CDR1 is MNHEY and CDR2 is SVGEGT in the germline V gene. MiXCR, applied by TCRdb to the PCR reads, yields one record per CDR3 protein. The sample records under 600,000 distinct CDR3 sequences, about a fifth being singletons. The chain combines TRBV6-2 or TRBV6-3 with TRBJ2-1, with D possibly being TRBD2 (5 bases). Sequencing input: naive CD8+ T cells from blood, with Jurkat cell RNA spiked in. The subset here: FACS-sorted CD8+CD4-CCR7+CD45RA+ naive T cells. The TCR was taken from a human donor in good health. Some libraries in this study had Jurkat cell RNA spiked in. The CDR3 DNA follows: TGTGCCAGCAGTTTCGAGGAGCGGAGCTCCTACAATGAGCAGTTCTTC. Its translation is CASSFEERSSYNEQFF.